This paragraph reports one TCR beta chain. Its antigen remains undetermined. Per-base quality was not reported, and no clone a single base away is much larger than it. Libraries were made using the immunoSEQ multiplex PCR assay. In most patients, genomic DNA was isolated using the Qiagen DNeasy Blood and Tissue Kit and sent frozen to Adaptive Biotechnologies for TCR sequencing. High-throughput TCR-beta CDR3 sequencing of genomic DNA from most patients was performed by Adaptive Biotechnologies. The original pipeline was this. TCR sequencing data were retrieved from Adaptive's ImmunoSEQ software for 15 to 20 patients, whereas a few other patients were processed with MiXCR and VDJtools. To correct CD4 versus CD8 sorting errors, sequences present in both subsets at a frequency ratio below 5:1 were removed. CDR3 nucleotide sequences shared by donor and recipient were removed because the origin of these sequences could not be assigned. Alloreactive clones required at least 2-fold expansion over unstimulated cells and minimum CFSE-low frequency of 0.002% (template counts) or 0.001% (read counts). Clones detected in sequenced pre-transplant spleen, lymph node, or MLR CFSE-low populations of the donor or recipient were defined as mappable. Cumulative frequency of alloreactive clones was calculated as a percentage of all sequences weighted by copy number. Not all clones reach the TCRdb copy of this immuneACCESS table, which keeps in-frame sequences only. Checked studies attribute under half of the gap to unresolved V genes and leave the rest unexplained. V and J calls and clone size are given by that table; D and trimming were obtained from the DNA. The sample table lists approximately 86,000 clones, about nine tenths of them with a count of one. Roughly 0.37% of the sample is in the top ten clones.

The sample belongs to a study of graft-versus-host responses after intestinal transplantation (dated by TCRdb to about 2021). As for the study more broadly: The transplants that recipients got were multivisceral, liver-intestinal, or isolated intestinal. All recipients received anti-thymocyte globulin induction followed by maintenance tacrolimus and steroids for approximately 3 years. Bulk TCR-beta CDR3 sequencing was used to track graft-versus-host and host-versus-graft alloreactive T cell clones in the graft, circulation and bone marrow after intestinal transplantation. To identify alloreactive clones, pre-transplant mixed lymphocyte reaction products were sequenced and then compared with unstimulated pre-transplant donor and recipient T cells. A cohort of roughly 25 intestinal transplant recipients, including one retransplant, was enrolled, and a few patients lacking pretransplant specimens were excluded. Donor T cell macrochimerism was defined as a peak of at least 4% donor T cells among recipient peripheral blood mononuclear cells. Rather than going through the commercial service, samples from a few later patients were sequenced in-house on an Illumina MiSeq and processed with MiXCR.

The time point label for this specimen denotes: cells obtained before transplantation from donor or recipient. CD3+CD4+ and CD3+CD8+ populations were FACS-sorted from unstimulated pre-transplant donor and recipient cells taken from spleen or lymph nodes. Here is what the overall study found, with its caveats: GvH clones were detected in recipient bone marrow, and some appeared earlier in ileal mucosa or blood, consistent with an intestinal mucosal origin. Early after transplant, declines in HvG clones were associated with peak levels of circulating GvH clones. In the allografts of patients with donor T cell macrochimerism, GvH to HvG T cell clonal ratios were high. The conclusions were limited by the relatively low number and heterogeneity of the intestinal transplant patients.

V is trimmed back by 0 bases and J by 4 bases, and the junction contains 5 bases that no gene match accounts for. From the cysteine through the phenylalanine, the CDR3 covers 15 amino acids. CDR3 DNA only is kept here, 45 bases in frame from base 1. According to the germline V gene, CDR1 reads SGDLS and CDR2 reads YYNGEE. The V and J segments used are TRBV9 and TRBJ1-1, with 8 bases aligning to TRBD1. This sequence originates from a human donor who was the organ donor for an intestinal transplant. Sequenced material: unstimulated CD8+ T cells sorted from spleen or lymph node cells, taken before transplant. The CDR3 region has the sequence CASSVAQGAGTEAFF. In nucleotides, the sequence is TGTGCCAGCAGCGTAGCGCAGGGGGCGGGCACTGAAGCTTTCTTT. Outside the CDR3, residues come from the reference TRBV9 and TRBJ1-1 proteins, so the full variable domain is: DSGVTQTPKHLITATGQRVTLRCSPRSGDLSVYWYQQSLDQGLQFLIQYYNGEERAKGNILERFSAQQFPDLHSELNLSSLELGDSALYFCASSVAQGAGTEAFFGQGTRLTVV.